The 9 T cell receptor beta chains in this list originate from one sample, sequenced in a study of T cell repertoires in cytomegalovirus infection. MiXCR, applied by TCRdb to the reads, yields one record per CDR3 protein. The sample has about 330,000 distinct CDR3 sequences; over 7.5% are singletons. Sequencing used PBMCs. These receptors originate from a human donor in good health (CMV status not recorded). Some clones in this sample may be carry-over from other donors' samples.

This clonotype was recorded at least ten times. V usage is TRBV28 and J usage is TRBJ2-1, with 13 bases matching TRBD2. The germline gives CDR1 MDHEN, CDR2 SYDVKM. The V and J ends lost 8 bases and 7 bases, in that order; junction bases with no gene match: 8. The CDR3 totals 15 residues. The CDR3: CASRGGLAGANEQFF. DNA of the CDR3: TGTGCCAGCCGCGGCGGACTAGCGGGAGCGAATGAGCAGTTCTTC.

This clonotype was recorded at least ten times. The chain links TRBV7-2 to TRBJ2-2, with D possibly matching TRBD2 (5 bases). CDR1 SGHTA and CDR2 FQGNSA come from the germline V gene. The CDR3 covers 17 residues. Trimming cost V 3 bases and J 5 bases, with 19 bases left between them. In nucleotides, the CDR3 is TGTGCCAGCAGCTTCACTAGGGTTGGTTCGACGACCGGGGAGCTGTTTTTT. This codes for CASSFTRVGSTTGELFF.

With regard to this clonotype: Germline and junction disagree at one end, which may indicate a read error. The gene calls are TRBV7-9 and TRBJ1-1; 7 bases agree with TRBD1. The CDR3 loop spans 15 amino acids. Germline lookup yields CDR1 SEHNR and CDR2 FQNEAQ (reference sequence). The chain's CDR3 is CVSSLRQGPNTEAFF. CDR3 coding DNA: TGTGTCAGCAGCCTAAGACAGGGACCGAACACTGAAGCTTTCTTT. The variable domain in full, completed from reference TRBV7-9 and TRBJ1-1, reads DTGVSQNPRHKITKRGQNVTFRCDPISEHNRLYWYRQTLGQGPEFLTYFQNEAQLEKSRLLSDRFSAERPKGSFSTLEIQRTEQGDSAMYLCVSSLRQGPNTEAFFGQGTRLTVV.

J is TRBJ1-5 and V is TRBV18, with D unresolved. This CDR3 has 14 amino acids. Germline assignment: CDR1 KGHSH and CDR2 LQKENI. V dropped 4 bases and J dropped 3 bases, with 10 bases sitting between them. The CDR3 loop reads CASSQDGNNQPQHF. CDR3 in DNA: TGTGCCAGCTCACAGGACGGAAACAATCAGCCCCAGCATTTT.

This clonotype was seen repeatedly, ten times or more. The rearrangement uses TRBV5-1 and TRBJ2-5; D call uncertain. The germline V and J ends were trimmed by 4 bases and 5 bases, with 9 bases remaining between them. Germline CDR1 and CDR2: SGHRS and YFSETQ. This CDR3 contains 12 residues. The CDR3 spells CASSPDGETQYF. The CDR3 bases are TGCGCCAGCAGCCCCGATGGGGAGACCCAGTACTTC.

This chain links TRBV19 with TRBJ1-1, with D maybe TRBD1 (5 bases). The germline CDR1 and CDR2 sequences are LNHDA and SQIVND (reference sequence). The CDR3 loop spans 15 amino acids. Trimming left V 10 bases short and J 6 bases short, with 24 bases between. The CDR3 here is CATVPPGLVGAEAFF. As DNA, the CDR3 is TGTGCCACCGTCCCCCCAGGGCTGGTGGGCGCTGAAGCTTTCTTT.

There are many counts of this clonotype. The chain combines TRBV6-1 with TRBJ1-5, with D tentatively TRBD1 (5 bases). Germline V gene sequence: CDR1 MNHNS, CDR2 SASEGT. CDR3 length equals 14 residues. V lost 5 bases to trimming and J lost 6 bases, with 14 bases between them. DNA for the CDR3: TGTGCCAGCAGTCCCGGACACGTCCCTCAGCCCCAGCATTTT. Its translation: CASSPGHVPQPQHF.

The sample holds many counts of this clonotype. The chain joins TRBV7-2 to TRBJ1-5; the D is unclear. The germline CDR1 and CDR2 sequences are SGHTA and FQGNSA. The ends were cut back, 5 bases at V and 4 bases at J, with 9 bases in the middle. This CDR3 is built from 13 residues. The CDR3 DNA follows: TGTGCCAGCAGCGGGCAGAGAAATCAGCCCCAGCATTTT. The encoded protein is CASSGQRNQPQHF. Supplemented by reference TRBV7-2 and TRBJ1-5, the full variable domain reads GAGVSQSPSNKVTEKGKDVELRCDPISGHTALYWYRQSLGQGLEFLIYFQGNSAPDKSGLPSDRFSAERTGGSVSTLTIQRTQQEDSAVYLCASSGQRNQPQHFGDGTRLSIL.

This clonotype was counted a few times. J is TRBJ2-1 and V is TRBV5-4; 9 bases fit TRBD2. The CDR3 runs to 17 residues. Trimming removed 3 bases from V and 4 bases from J; junction bases left unmatched: 11. The germline V gene has CDR1 SGHNT and CDR2 YYREEE (reference sequence). The CDR3 loop reads CASSSERGARGYNEQFF. For the CDR3, the DNA is TGTGCCAGCAGCTCAGAGCGGGGGGCGAGGGGTTACAATGAGCAGTTCTTC. Full variable domain (missing parts from reference TRBV5-4 and TRBJ2-1): ETGVTQSPTHLIKTRGQQVTLRCSSQSGHNTVSWYQQALGQGPQFIFQYYREEENGRGNFPPRFSGLQFPNYSSELNVNALELDDSALYLCASSSERGARGYNEQFFGPGTRLTVL.